The 23 T cell receptor beta chains below come from one sample, sequenced in a study of identical twins. TCRdb reprocessed the 5' RACE reads via MiXCR and lists one record per CDR3 protein. The table records 650,000 to 750,000 distinct CDR3 sequences, around 20% of them present only once. In addition, the sample was reused for a study of T cells expressing NK-cell markers.

Sequencing was performed on PBMCs. The receptors shown here come from a woman between 18 and 29 years old in good health.

The sample holds many counts of this clonotype. V and J are TRBV5-1 and TRBJ2-2; D unclear. From germline, CDR1 is SGHRS and CDR2 YFSETQ. CDR3 length: 14 amino acids. Trimming cost V 1 base and J 1 base, with 5 bases left between them. The CDR3 sequence: CASSLPGNTGELFF. Written as DNA, the CDR3 is TGCGCCAGCAGCTTGCCGGGGAACACCGGGGAGCTGTTTTTT.

This clonotype came up a few times. The chain links TRBV5-1 to TRBJ2-7; 8 bases match TRBD2. J was trimmed by 2 bases and V by 3 bases; bases with no gene match: 10. CDR1 is SGHRS, CDR2 YFSETQ, per germline. The CDR3 totals 16 residues. This CDR3 reads CASSSRRGERTYEQYF. In DNA form, the CDR3 reads TGCGCCAGCAGCTCTAGGCGGGGGGAGAGAACCTACGAGCAGTACTTC.

This clonotype was seen a few times. For the CDR3, the DNA is TGTGCCACCAGTGAGCCGGGACAGGGGTCCTACGAGCAGTACTTC. Translation gives CATSEPGQGSYEQYF. This chain connects TRBV24-1 to TRBJ2-7; TRBD1 matches 10 bases. The CDR3 has 15 amino acids. Germline V gene lookup returns CDR1 KGHDR and CDR2 SFDVKD. The V segment lost 4 bases and the J segment 1 base; nucleotides outside the gene matches: 3.

As regards this clonotype: It may be a read error: a sequence one base away is much more abundant. This chain uses TRBV10-3 with TRBJ2-7, with 9 bases matching TRBD1. CDR1 is ENHRY and CDR2 is SYGVKD in the germline V gene. The CDR3 loop spans 15 amino acids. This CDR3 is CATSDVGQGRYEQYF. The CDR3 region has the DNA TGTGCCACCAGTGACGTGGGACAGGGTCGGTACGAGCAGTACTTC.

This clonotype was detected ten times or more. The rearrangement uses TRBV6-1 and TRBJ1-4; tentative D call: TRBD1 (5 bases). Deletions cut 6 bases from V and 7 bases from J, with 18 bases between. The length of the CDR3 is 15 residues. Looked up from germline, CDR1 is MNHNS and CDR2 is SASEGT. In DNA form, the CDR3 reads TGTGCCAGCAGGACTTGGGGGGGAGGGGCTGAAAAACTGTTTTTT. It codes for CASRTWGGGAEKLFF.

This sequence joins TRBV5-1 and TRBJ2-3; D gene unclear. V shed 6 bases and J shed 5 bases, with 7 bases lying between them. The CDR3 loop spans 11 amino acids. Germline CDR1 and CDR2: SGHRS and YFSETQ. CDR3 region: CASKFRDTQYF. The DNA of the CDR3 is TGCGCCAGCAAATTTAGAGATACGCAGTATTTT.

This clonotype appeared many times. The chain uses TRBV7-8 and TRBJ1-2, with D possibly matching TRBD1 (6 bases). With 5 bases removed from V and 2 bases from J, the gap between germline ends came to 15 bases. The germline CDR1 and CDR2 sequences are SGHVS and FQNEAQ. The CDR3 is made up of 15 amino acids. CDR3 protein: CASSPGQSLNYGYTF. The CDR3 region has the DNA TGTGCCAGCAGCCCCGGACAGAGCTTAAACTATGGCTACACCTTC.

This clonotype was detected a few times. J is TRBJ2-5 and V is TRBV9; 7 bases agree with TRBD2. Germline V gives CDR1 SGDLS, CDR2 YYNGEE. This CDR3 region has 14 residues. The junction had 10 bases not matched to a gene; V was cut back by 7 bases and J by 4 bases. CDR3 sequence reads: CASALAGEAETQYF. As DNA, the CDR3 is TGTGCCAGCGCACTGGCGGGGGAAGCAGAGACCCAGTACTTC.

This clonotype has at least ten counts. The CDR3 nucleotides read TGTGCCATCAGCCGGGAATTTCAAGAGACCCAGTACTTC. It is translated as CAISREFQETQYF. The V call is TRBV10-3, the J call TRBJ2-5; TRBD2 is a possible D gene (5 bases). Looked up from germline, CDR1 is ENHRY and CDR2 is SYGVKD. This CDR3 region has 13 residues. Deletions cut 6 bases from V and 2 bases from J, with 10 bases between.

CDR3 nucleotides: TGTGCCAGCAGTGACAGGGGGCAGAACTATGGCTACACCTTC. It codes for CASSDRGQNYGYTF. This sequence joins TRBV12-3 or TRBV12-4 and TRBJ1-2, with 10 positions matching TRBD1. This CDR3 has 14 amino acids. Trimming removed 5 bases from V and 2 bases from J; junction bases left unmatched: 2.

This clonotype has only a few counts. This sequence may be a read error, since a much larger clone differs from it by one base. V gene TRBV12-3 or TRBV12-4 combines with J gene TRBJ2-7, with D possibly matching TRBD1 (5 bases). The CDR3 has 12 amino acids. Between the trimmed V and J ends, which lost 4 bases and 5 bases, there was a span of 9 bases. The CDR3 DNA is TGTGCCAGCAGTTCCCAGGGCCACGAGCAGTACTTC. It specifies CASSSQGHEQYF.

The chain couples TRBV20-1 to TRBJ2-1; D unresolved. CDR1 DFQATT and CDR2 SNEGSKA come from the germline V gene (reference sequence). Between the trimmed V and J ends, which lost 0 bases and 0 bases, there was a span of 9 bases. This CDR3 is built from 15 residues. The CDR3 nucleotides are TGCAGTGCTAGAGATTTCGCCAGCTCCTACAATGAGCAGTTCTTC. It encodes CSARDFASSYNEQFF.

This clonotype has only a few counts. J is TRBJ2-7 and V is TRBV5-1, with D unclear. V gave up 1 base and J gave up 2 bases, with 16 bases separating them. Germline V gene lookup returns CDR1 SGHRS and CDR2 YFSETQ. The CDR3 is made up of 16 amino acids. The CDR3 coding sequence is TGCGCCAGCAGCTTGAGGTCCTCGGCTCGTACCTACGAGCAGTACTTC. Translated, it gives CASSLRSSARTYEQYF.

The chain employs TRBV20-1 and TRBJ2-5; 11 bases fit TRBD1. V trimming: 6 bases; J trimming: 4 bases; junction bases outside the gene matches: 7. The CDR3 covers 14 residues. Per the germline V gene, CDR1 is DFQATT and CDR2 is SNEGSKA (reference sequence). CDR3 sequence reads: CSATGTGGPETQYF. CDR3 coding DNA: TGCAGTGCCACCGGGACAGGGGGTCCAGAGACCCAGTACTTC.

There are a few counts of this clonotype. This sequence joins TRBV5-5 and TRBJ2-3, with a possible D match to TRBD2 (5 bases). This CDR3 has 16 amino acids. V gave up 0 bases and J gave up 1 base, with 12 bases separating them. CDR1 is SGHKS, CDR2 YYEKEE, per germline (reference sequence). CDR3 in DNA: TGTGCCAGCAGCTTGGAAGCCTTGGGAGGCACAGATACGCAGTATTTT. As protein: CASSLEALGGTDTQYF.

The V gene is TRBV20-1, the J gene TRBJ2-3; TRBD2 might be the D (5 bases). The germline V gene has CDR1 DFQATT and CDR2 SNEGSKA (reference sequence). V dropped 3 bases and J dropped 0 bases, with 10 bases sitting between them. The CDR3 length is 14 residues. The CDR3 bases are TGCAGTGCTAGGACGGCTAGCAGCACAGATACGCAGTATTTT. This encodes CSARTASSTDTQYF.

This chain connects TRBV6-2 or TRBV6-3 to TRBJ1-6; D may be TRBD1 (6 bases). The CDR3 contains 13 residues. With 6 bases removed from V and 8 bases from J, the gap between germline ends came to 11 bases. The germline CDR1 and CDR2 sequences are MNHEY and SVGEGT. The CDR3 DNA reads as TGTGCCAGCAGAAACAGGGACTATTCACCCCTCCACTTT. It encodes CASRNRDYSPLHF.

This clonotype appeared many times. The chain recombines TRBV5-1 with TRBJ2-3; D is possibly TRBD1 (6 bases). V lost 5 bases, J lost 1 base, and 14 bases lay in between. In germline, CDR1 is SGHRS, CDR2 YFSETQ. The CDR3 spans 15 residues. The CDR3, as DNA: TGCGCCAGCAGGGAGGAGGCAGGGGGCACAGATACGCAGTATTTT. It specifies CASREEAGGTDTQYF.

The chain recombines TRBV20-1 with TRBJ2-7; the D is unclear. V was cut by 3 bases and J by 2 bases, with 14 bases left in between. Germline values: CDR1 DFQATT, CDR2 SNEGSKA (reference sequence). The length of the CDR3 is 14 residues. CDR3 sequence (DNA): TGCAGTGCTAGTGCCGCACTCGGACCCTACGAGCAGTACTTC. Encoded protein: CSASAALGPYEQYF.

This sequence joins TRBV18 and TRBJ2-4, with TRBD2 identical over 12 bases. The CDR3 has 21 amino acids. Losses at the gene ends were 0 bases for V and 0 bases for J; bases not matched to a gene: 12. The germline V gene encodes CDR1 KGHSH and CDR2 LQKENI. Here the CDR3 reads CASSPPYTGTSGFLAKNIQYF. The CDR3 DNA reads TGTGCCAGCTCACCACCTTACACCGGGACTAGCGGGTTCTTAGCCAAAAACATTCAGTACTTC.

This clonotype was detected many times. This chain links TRBV7-2 with TRBJ1-2; D call uncertain. V was shortened by 4 bases and J by 1 base, with 10 bases between the two germline ends. The CDR3 contains 14 residues. The germline V gene encodes CDR1 SGHTA and CDR2 FQGNSA. CDR3 DNA sequence: TGTGCCAGCAGCTCGACCGGGTTTAACTATGGCTACACCTTC. It yields the protein CASSSTGFNYGYTF.

This clonotype was detected only a few times. The rearrangement joins TRBV6-1 to TRBJ2-7, with D possibly matching TRBD2 (7 bases). Germline V gives CDR1 MNHNS, CDR2 SASEGT. The CDR3 covers 11 residues. V lost 11 bases and J lost 4, with 12 bases in between. CDR3 in DNA: TGTGCCGGGGGGGGGCCTTACGAGCAGTACTTC. It specifies CAGGGPYEQYF.

The V call is TRBV5-5, the J call TRBJ2-1, with D perhaps matching TRBD1 (5 bases). This CDR3 region has 16 residues. The V end was cut by 4 bases, the J end by 2 bases, with 16 bases between. Per the germline V gene, CDR1 is SGHKS and CDR2 is YYEKEE (reference sequence). CDR3 in amino acids: CASSPSQGSPYNEQFF. The CDR3, as DNA: TGTGCCAGCAGCCCCTCCCAGGGTTCTCCCTACAATGAGCAGTTCTTC.